This TCR beta chain was documented in a study of cytomegalovirus exposure and HLA in healthy donors (dated by TCRdb to the late 2010s). In terms of the full investigation: An earlier analysis of 587 of the donors reported approximately 280 Gb of sequence data and 117 million unique TCR beta sequences obtained from around 170 million T cells. An early release covering about 600 HLA-typed donors comprised 250 to 350 gigabases of sequencing data and 85 million or so unique TCR sequences. Of the roughly 400 genotyped donors, approximately 83% fell in the genetic ancestry cluster associated with self-reported Caucasian donors. The study aimed to test whether cataloging public T cell receptors could reveal signatures of past pathogen exposure. The study profiled the T cell repertoires of some 610 subjects by immunosequencing and related them to cytomegalovirus serostatus. In addition to the first cohort of about 650 subjects, a separate validation cohort of approximately 130 different subjects was used. To predict cytomegalovirus infection status, the study combined high-throughput TCR immunosequencing, statistical association of individual TCRs with disease status, and machine learning. A later analysis re-examined previously published TCR beta repertoires from around 670 donors and added high-resolution HLA genotyping to investigate patterns of TCR occurrence. In the later analysis, no new phenotypic data were used to find candidate immune exposures; instead, reliance was placed on TCR beta sequences and their occurrence across donors. An earlier analysis of approximately 630 of the donors applied high-throughput TCR beta sequencing to assess whether each TCR beta V gene segment acted as functional or pseudogenic. Alongside the repertoire data, information on donor age, sex, ethnicity and CMV serostatus was compiled. A later genetic analysis took genome-wide SNP genotypes for about 55% of the roughly 670 donors and used that subset as a discovery cohort. Every repertoire in the discovery cohort had been generated on one and the same sequencing platform. Both class I and class II loci were covered by HLA typing, at four-digit resolution. The number of typed donors differed by locus: about 620-640 for A, B, C, DRB1 and DQB1; some 500 for DQA1; around 580 for DPA1; and roughly 490 for DPB1. Five DR-DQ haplotypes were treated as single units for association and clustering because of strong linkage in the cohort. Across under 500 genotyped donors of the cohort, an average of about 240,000 unique TCR beta nucleotide sequences per donor were sequenced, and 15% to 20% of those sequences were non-productive. Beyond this particular receptor, the publication reports: Because HLA typing was missing for some donors at each locus, association tests included only the typed subset. For the cohort, immune exposure information was limited to CMV serostatus. Cytomegalovirus status was reported to be diagnosed by the classifier with high specificity and sensitivity in both the original and validation cohorts. In vitro tests confirmed that three of the cytomegalovirus-associated TCR beta chains recognize cytomegalovirus antigens. Broadly in line with IMGT annotations, most TCR beta V segments showed up in productive rearrangements about 87% or about 30% of the time in an earlier analysis of 587 of the donors. According to a later analysis, parvovirus B19, influenza, CMV and Epstein-Barr virus appeared linked to several top co-occurrence clusters. The study gave a list of under 200 TCR beta chains associated with cytomegalovirus. Presence/absence analyses assumed roughly uniform sequencing depth across donors, an assumption that may not hold. In a later genetic analysis, fewer N-insertions in productive TCRs were reported among donors in an Asian-associated ancestry cluster than the roughly 700-donor mean. In a later analysis, HLA-associated TCR beta chains showed more clonal expansion and lower generation probabilities than non-associated chains that were equally common. A group of highly shared sequence variants was considered likely to be a technical artifact of the sequencing pipeline. The authors suggested that the approach could potentially be generalized to other disease states and immunological phenotypes. At a false discovery rate of 0.05, a later analysis linked around 15,000 TCR beta sequences to specific HLA alleles. Correlated functional status among segregating V segments might be attributable to linkage disequilibrium, but an unknown experimental factor could not be ruled out. The earlier analysis of approximately 590 of the donors excluded seventeen rarely observed V segments, including chromosome 9 orphons, because counts were too low. Strong co-occurrence of HLA alleles, especially DR and DQ, made assigning TCR associations to individual alleles difficult. A later analysis found that most CMV-associated TCR beta chains appeared HLA-restricted, with HLA associations seemingly driven largely by CMV exposure. V-gene and J-gene trimming of TCR beta chains was associated with a missense DCLRE1C variant in a later genetic analysis, and the association was replicated in an independent cohort. Some IMGT-functional V segments, including TRBV6-2 and TRBV6-3, could not be distinguished by the 87-base-pair reads and were therefore excluded. This cohort had only TCR beta chains sequenced, and the lack of alpha or paired-chain data limited which features could be detected. Across donors, most TCR sequences were observed very rarely, whereas some public TCRs were present in many individuals. A further reported finding was that TCR beta sequences accurately predicted the HLA-A and HLA-B alleles for most subjects in the first cohort. A later analysis found that TCR association rates varied across HLA loci, with DRB1 alleles showing the most associated TCRs and HLA-C alleles the fewest.

In total, about 650 healthy bone marrow donors made up the cohort. At the time of sampling, every cohort member was nominally healthy, though immune exposures that went unrecorded were likely present. The donor tested CMV seropositive and was one of the 289 seropositive cohort members. Each donor provided a peripheral blood sample, and peripheral blood mononuclear cells were used for TCR beta sequencing. The Qiagen DNeasy Blood Extraction Kit was used to extract genomic DNA from the blood cell samples. On this clone: Its cognate antigen has yet to be identified.

Receptors were amplified or captured by the immunoSEQ multiplex PCR assay. A mixture of 60 forward primers for TCR Vbeta segments and 13 reverse primers for TCR Jbeta segments was used in the multiplex PCR. Amplification of the CDR3 region of rearranged TCR beta genes was performed with a multiplex PCR assay on genomic DNA. On the Illumina HiSeq System, the amplified TCR beta libraries were sequenced as 87-base-pair reads. Per the original workflow: In a later analysis, tens of millions of unique TCR beta chains were counted across the approximately 640 repertoires, and roughly 10 million of these chains were shared by at least two donors. Raw reads were error-corrected and collapsed into unique sequences by a nearest-neighbor algorithm in which closely related sequences were merged to remove PCR and sequencing errors. CDR3 sequences were aligned to IMGT reference sequences to assign V, D and J gene segments. For a sequence to be retained, a match of at least six nucleotides to both a V gene segment and a J gene segment was required. A rearrangement counted as productive if the CDR3 had no stop codons and remained in frame with V and J, and every other rearrangement counted as non-productive. CDR3 was defined by IMGT convention, running from the second conserved V-encoded cysteine to the conserved J-encoded phenylalanine. In an earlier analysis of around 540 of the donors, sequences lacking an unambiguous match to a single V gene segment were excluded. In an earlier analysis of approximately 550 of the donors, V segments were called functional above 56.7% productive rearrangements and were called segregating when the between-donor standard deviation exceeded 5%. A statistical classification framework was built to diagnose cytomegalovirus status from the catalog of TCR beta chain sequences. In a later analysis, V and J genes were assigned by comparing TCR nucleotide sequences against IMGT/GENE-DB human TR gene sequences. A later analysis assigned CDR3 sequences and most-parsimonious VDJ recombination scenarios with the TCRdist pipeline. In a later analysis, each TCR beta chain was defined by its CDR3 amino acid sequence together with its V-gene family, and reads without a unique V-gene family were excluded. In a later analysis, 450 to 600 highly shared, low-generation-probability nucleotide sequences were removed to address suspected cross-contamination and a sequencing artifact. For each public chain, a later analysis derived a clonal expansion index from normalized ranks of inferred template counts within each repertoire. In a later analysis, generation probabilities were computed with a VDJ recombination model fitted to out-of-frame rearrangements, and the resulting probabilities were checked against IGoR. Hypergeometric tests were used in a later analysis to score TCR-TCR, TCR-HLA and TCR-CMV co-occurrence, with a repertoire-size bias correction applied to the TCR pairs. False discovery rates were estimated in a later analysis by permuting HLA or CMV assignments 20 times. In a later analysis, co-occurring TCRs were grouped with DBSCAN, and TCRdist sequence similarity was added when clustering was performed within HLA-allele-positive subsets. Co-occurrence clustering excluded repertoires with fewer than 30,000 or more than 120,000 public chains, plus five with anomalous nucleotide sharing. In TCRdb, the immuneACCESS table is reduced to in-frame sequences with V and J assigned. These tables do not hold every clone; where another copy was compared, an unresolved V gene accounts for under half, and the others remain unexplained. V, J and clone size reflect that table, while D and trimming were determined from the DNA. The table for this sample lists about 200,000 clones. The ten largest clonotypes hold 0.9% to 1.4% of the sample.

Relative to germline, V is 5 bases shorter and J is 7 bases shorter, with 18 bases between their ends. Based on the germline V gene, the CDR1 and CDR2 sequences are SGHTA and FQGNSA. Measured from the cysteine to the phenylalanine, the CDR3 is 14 residues long. Of the read, only the CDR3 DNA is kept; its 42 bases are in frame from base 1. The sequence was obtained from a girl aged 2-9 years in good health and CMV-seropositive. The chain joins TRBV7-2 to TRBJ2-7; tentative D gene TRBD2, with 5 bases matching. Source material: PBMCs. The CDR3 reads CASSLEASPVEQYF. In nucleotide form, the sequence is TGTGCCAGCAGCCTAGAGGCTAGCCCAGTGGAGCAGTACTTC.